This paragraph reports one T cell receptor beta chain. Its antigen is unidentified. Profiled with immunoSEQ multiplex PCR; TCRdb holds only in-frame clones, not every one. The sample holds 25,000 to 35,000 clones, roughly nine tenths seen once. This CDR3 comprises 16 residues. Trimming took 8 bases from V and 4 from J; bases not matched to a gene: 13. Per germline, CDR1 SGHRS and CDR2 YFSETQ. This entry comes from a study of T cells in localized non-small cell lung cancer. Study-level findings and limits: Multi-region tumor sequencing was not done, so intratumor heterogeneity could not be excluded. Maximal T cell clonality occurred in uninvolved adjacent lung, with tumor ranking below it.

This TCR came from a woman aged 40 to 75 with stage I lung adenocarcinoma. This specimen consisted of peripheral blood, obtained before any cancer treatment. The rearrangement uses TRBV5-1 and TRBJ1-1; the match to TRBD1 covers 11 bases. In nucleotides, the CDR3 is TGCGCCAGTGCGACCGGGACAGGGGGAGGTATCACTGAAGCTTTCTTT. Its protein is CASATGTGGGITEAFF.